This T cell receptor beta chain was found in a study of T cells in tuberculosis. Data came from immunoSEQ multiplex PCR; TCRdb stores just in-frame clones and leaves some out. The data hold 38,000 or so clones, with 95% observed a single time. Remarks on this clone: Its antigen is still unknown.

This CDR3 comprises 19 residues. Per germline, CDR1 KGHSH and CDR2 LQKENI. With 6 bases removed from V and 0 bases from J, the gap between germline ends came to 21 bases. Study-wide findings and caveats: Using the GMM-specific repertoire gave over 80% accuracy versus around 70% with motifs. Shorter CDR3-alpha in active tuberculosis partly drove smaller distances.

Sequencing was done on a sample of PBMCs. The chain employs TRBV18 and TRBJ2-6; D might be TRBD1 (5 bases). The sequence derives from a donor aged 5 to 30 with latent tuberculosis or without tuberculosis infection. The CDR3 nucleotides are TGTGCCAGCTCCCCGTCACAAGGACAAATAGTCTCTGGGGCCAACGTCCTGACTTTC. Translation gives CASSPSQGQIVSGANVLTF.